Sequencing of this T cell receptor beta chain was carried out in a study of early T cells in non-severe SARS-CoV-2 infection. This clonotype was found a few times. Researchers tagged individual cDNA molecules with unique molecular identifiers. TCRdb analysed the 5' RACE reads with MiXCR anew, one entry per CDR3 protein. The repertoire consists of some 73,000 distinct CDR3 sequences, with about 12% occurring once and the leading ten covering roughly 3.1%. Germline CDR1 reads MDHEN; CDR2 reads SYDVKM. The V end lost 5 bases, the J end lost 2 bases, and 10 bases lay between the germline ends. CDR3 length: 14 residues.

This TCR was sampled from an adult who was a healthcare worker with PCR-confirmed SARS-CoV-2 infection or an uninfected control (not recorded which). This sequence joins TRBV28 and TRBJ1-5; D gene unclear. Sample: whole blood. Written as DNA, the CDR3 is TGTGCCAGCAGTCCCGCCTGGGGCAATCAGCCCCAGCATTTT. Encoded protein: CASSPAWGNQPQHF.